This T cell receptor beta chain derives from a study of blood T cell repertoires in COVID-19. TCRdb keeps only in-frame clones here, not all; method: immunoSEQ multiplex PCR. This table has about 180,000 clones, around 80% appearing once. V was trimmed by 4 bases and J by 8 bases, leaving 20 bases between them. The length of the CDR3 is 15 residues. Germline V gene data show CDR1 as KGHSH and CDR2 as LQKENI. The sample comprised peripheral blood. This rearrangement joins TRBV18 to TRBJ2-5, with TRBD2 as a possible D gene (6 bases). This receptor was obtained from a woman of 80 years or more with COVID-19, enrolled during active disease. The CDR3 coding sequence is TGTGCCAGCTCACGGGTCGGATCGGGGGAGAGAACCCAGTACTTC. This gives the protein CASSRVGSGERTQYF.